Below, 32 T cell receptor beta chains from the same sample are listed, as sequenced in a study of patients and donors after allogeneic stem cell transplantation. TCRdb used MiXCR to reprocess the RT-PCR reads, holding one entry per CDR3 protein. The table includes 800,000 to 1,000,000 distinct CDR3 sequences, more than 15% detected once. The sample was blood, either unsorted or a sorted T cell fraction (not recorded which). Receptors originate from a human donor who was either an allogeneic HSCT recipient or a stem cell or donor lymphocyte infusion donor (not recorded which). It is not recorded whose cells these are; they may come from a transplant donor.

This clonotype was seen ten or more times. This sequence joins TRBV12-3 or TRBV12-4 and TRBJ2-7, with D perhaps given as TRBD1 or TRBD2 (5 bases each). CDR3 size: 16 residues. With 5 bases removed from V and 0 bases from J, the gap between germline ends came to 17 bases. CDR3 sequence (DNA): TGTGCCAGCAGTCCCGACGGGACGGTGAGCTCCTACGAGCAGTACTTC. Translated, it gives CASSPDGTVSSYEQYF.

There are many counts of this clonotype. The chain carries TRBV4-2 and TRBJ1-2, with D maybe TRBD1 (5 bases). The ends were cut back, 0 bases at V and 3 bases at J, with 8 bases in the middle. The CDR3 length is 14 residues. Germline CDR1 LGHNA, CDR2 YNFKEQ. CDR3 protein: CASSQDSGHYGYTF. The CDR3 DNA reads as TGTGCCAGCAGCCAAGATTCAGGGCACTATGGCTACACCTTC.

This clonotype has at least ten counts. CDR3 DNA: TGTGCCAGCAGTTTAGCCCACTTGCGGGACGACTCCTACGAGCAGTACTTC. It is translated as CASSLAHLRDDSYEQYF. The rearrangement links TRBV12-3 or TRBV12-4 to TRBJ2-7; TRBD2 might be the D (6 bases). This CDR3 contains 17 residues. The germline V and J ends were trimmed by 0 bases and 0 bases, with 15 bases remaining between them.

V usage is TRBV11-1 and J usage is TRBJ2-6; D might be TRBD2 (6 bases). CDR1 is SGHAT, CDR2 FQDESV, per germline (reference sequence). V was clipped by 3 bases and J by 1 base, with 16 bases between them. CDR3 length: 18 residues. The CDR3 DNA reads TGTGCCAGCAGCTTGGCGGGATTCCGCGAGTCTGGGGCCAACGTCCTGACTTTC. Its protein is CASSLAGFRESGANVLTF. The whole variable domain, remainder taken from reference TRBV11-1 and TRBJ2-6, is EAEVAQSPRYKITEKSQAVAFWCDPISGHATLYWYRQILGQGPELLVQFQDESVVDDSQLPKDRFSAERLKGVDSTLKIQPAELGDSAMYLCASSLAGFRESGANVLTFGAGSRLTVL.

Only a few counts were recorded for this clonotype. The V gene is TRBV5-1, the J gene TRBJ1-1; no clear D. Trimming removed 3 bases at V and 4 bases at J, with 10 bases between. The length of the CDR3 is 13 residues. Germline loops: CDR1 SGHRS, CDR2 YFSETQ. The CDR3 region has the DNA TGCGCCAGCAGCTACGCACTGAGCACTGAAGCTTTCTTT. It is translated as CASSYALSTEAFF.

CDR3 protein: CASSQGSGVGQPQHF. CDR3 in DNA: TGCGCCAGCAGCCAAGGGTCAGGGGTCGGTCAGCCCCAGCATTTT. The chain joins TRBV4-3 to TRBJ1-5, with D possibly matching TRBD1 (6 bases). This CDR3 has 15 amino acids. Trimming pared 1 base from V and 6 bases from J, leaving 13 bases between. Germline loops: CDR1 LGHNA, CDR2 YSLEER.

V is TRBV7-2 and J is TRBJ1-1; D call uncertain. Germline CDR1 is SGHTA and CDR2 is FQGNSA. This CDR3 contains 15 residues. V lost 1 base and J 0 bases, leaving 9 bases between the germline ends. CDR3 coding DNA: TGTGCCAGCAGCTTAGATACGGCCATGAACACTGAAGCTTTCTTT. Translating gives CASSLDTAMNTEAFF.

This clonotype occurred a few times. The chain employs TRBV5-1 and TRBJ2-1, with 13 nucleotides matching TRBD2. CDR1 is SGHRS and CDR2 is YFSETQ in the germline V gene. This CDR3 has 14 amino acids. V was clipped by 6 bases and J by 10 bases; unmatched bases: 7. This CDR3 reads CASMRTSGSQEQFF. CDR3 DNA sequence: TGCGCCAGCATGAGGACTAGCGGGAGTCAGGAGCAGTTCTTC.

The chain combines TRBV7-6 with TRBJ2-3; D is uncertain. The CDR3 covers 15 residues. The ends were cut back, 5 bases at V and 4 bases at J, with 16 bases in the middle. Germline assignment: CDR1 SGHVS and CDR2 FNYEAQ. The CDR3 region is CASSISASWADTQYF. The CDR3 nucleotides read TGTGCCAGCAGCATTTCGGCTTCTTGGGCAGATACGCAGTATTTT.

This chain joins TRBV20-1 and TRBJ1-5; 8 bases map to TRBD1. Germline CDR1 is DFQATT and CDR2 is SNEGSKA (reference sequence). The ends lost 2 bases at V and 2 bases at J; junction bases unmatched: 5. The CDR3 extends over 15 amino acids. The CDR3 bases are TGCAGTGCTAGATTCTCGACAGGGGGCAATCAGCCCCAGCATTTT. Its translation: CSARFSTGGNQPQHF.

CDR3 amino acids: CSAIETTKGADTQYF. The CDR3 DNA sequence: TGCAGTGCTATCGAGACTACGAAAGGGGCAGATACGCAGTATTTT. The chain uses TRBV20-1 and TRBJ2-3; D may be TRBD1 or TRBD2 (5 bases each). Trimming shortened V by 4 bases and J by 4 bases, and 18 bases separated the two germline ends. This CDR3 region has 15 residues. In germline, CDR1 is DFQATT, CDR2 SNEGSKA (reference sequence).

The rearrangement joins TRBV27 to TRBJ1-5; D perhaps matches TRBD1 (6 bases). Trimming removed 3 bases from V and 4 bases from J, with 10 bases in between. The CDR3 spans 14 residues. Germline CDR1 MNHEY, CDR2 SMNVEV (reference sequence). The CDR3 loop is CASSLIQGNQPQHF. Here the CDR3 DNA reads TGTGCCAGCAGTTTGATCCAGGGGAATCAGCCCCAGCATTTT.

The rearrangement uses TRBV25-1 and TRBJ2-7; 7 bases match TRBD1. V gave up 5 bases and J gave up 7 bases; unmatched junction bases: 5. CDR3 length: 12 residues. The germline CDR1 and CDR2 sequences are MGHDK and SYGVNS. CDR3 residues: CASSQGVGEQYF. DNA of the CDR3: TGTGCCAGCAGTCAGGGGGTGGGGGAGCAGTACTTC.

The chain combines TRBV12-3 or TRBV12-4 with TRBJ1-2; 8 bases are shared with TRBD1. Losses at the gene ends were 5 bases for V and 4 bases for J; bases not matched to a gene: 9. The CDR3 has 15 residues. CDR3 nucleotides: TGTGCCAGCAGTGCCACAGGGGGGCGAGGCTATGGCTACACCTTC. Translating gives CASSATGGRGYGYTF.

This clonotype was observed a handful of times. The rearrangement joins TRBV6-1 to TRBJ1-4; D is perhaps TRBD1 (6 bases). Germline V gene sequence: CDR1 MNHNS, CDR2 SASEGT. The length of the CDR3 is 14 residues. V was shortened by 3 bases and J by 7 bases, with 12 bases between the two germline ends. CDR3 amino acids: CASSEWGAGEKLFF. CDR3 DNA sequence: TGTGCCAGCAGTGAGTGGGGGGCAGGTGAAAAACTGTTTTTT.

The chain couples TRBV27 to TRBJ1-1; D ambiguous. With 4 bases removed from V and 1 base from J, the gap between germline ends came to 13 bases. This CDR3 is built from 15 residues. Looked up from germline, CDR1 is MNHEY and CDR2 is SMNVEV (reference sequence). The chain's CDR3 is CASSWTAAGNTEAFF. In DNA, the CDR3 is TGTGCCAGCAGTTGGACCGCGGCGGGGAACACTGAAGCTTTCTTT.

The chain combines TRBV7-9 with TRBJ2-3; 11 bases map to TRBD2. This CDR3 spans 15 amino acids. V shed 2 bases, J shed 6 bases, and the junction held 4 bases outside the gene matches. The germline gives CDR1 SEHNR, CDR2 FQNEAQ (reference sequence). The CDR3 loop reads CASSLLAGGWDTQYF. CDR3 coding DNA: TGTGCCAGCAGCTTACTAGCGGGAGGTTGGGATACGCAGTATTTT.

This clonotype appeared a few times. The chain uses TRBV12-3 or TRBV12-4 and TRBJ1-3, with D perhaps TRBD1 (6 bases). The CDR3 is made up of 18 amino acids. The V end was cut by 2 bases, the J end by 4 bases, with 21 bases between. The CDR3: CASSLKGPGAYRGNTIYF. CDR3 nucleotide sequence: TGTGCCAGCAGTTTAAAAGGTCCAGGGGCGTATCGGGGAAACACCATATATTTT.

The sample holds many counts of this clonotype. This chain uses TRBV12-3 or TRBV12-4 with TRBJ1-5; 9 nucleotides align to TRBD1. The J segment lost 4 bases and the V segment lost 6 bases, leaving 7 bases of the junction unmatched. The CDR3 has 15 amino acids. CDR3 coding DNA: TGTGCCAGCAGCTTGGGGGACAGGGATAATCAGCCCCAGCATTTT. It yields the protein CASSLGDRDNQPQHF.

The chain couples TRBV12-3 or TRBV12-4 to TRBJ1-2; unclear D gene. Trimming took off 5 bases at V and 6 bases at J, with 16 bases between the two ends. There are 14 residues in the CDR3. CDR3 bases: TGTGCCAGCAGTCTCCCTCTCAATTCGGATGGCTACACCTTC. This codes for CASSLPLNSDGYTF.

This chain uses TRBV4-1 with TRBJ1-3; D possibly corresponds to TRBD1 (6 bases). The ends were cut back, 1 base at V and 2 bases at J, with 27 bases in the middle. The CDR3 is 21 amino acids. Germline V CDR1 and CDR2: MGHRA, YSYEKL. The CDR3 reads CASSQGSWYRGRQGTGNTIYF. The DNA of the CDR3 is TGCGCCAGCAGCCAAGGGTCATGGTACAGAGGCCGTCAGGGGACTGGAAACACCATATATTTT.

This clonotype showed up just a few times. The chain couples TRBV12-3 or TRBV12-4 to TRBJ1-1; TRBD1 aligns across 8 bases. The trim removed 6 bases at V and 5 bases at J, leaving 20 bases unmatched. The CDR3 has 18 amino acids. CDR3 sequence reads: CASSYRGQGLKSGTEAFF. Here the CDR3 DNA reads TGTGCCAGCAGCTACCGTGGACAGGGCCTAAAGTCGGGGACTGAAGCTTTCTTT.

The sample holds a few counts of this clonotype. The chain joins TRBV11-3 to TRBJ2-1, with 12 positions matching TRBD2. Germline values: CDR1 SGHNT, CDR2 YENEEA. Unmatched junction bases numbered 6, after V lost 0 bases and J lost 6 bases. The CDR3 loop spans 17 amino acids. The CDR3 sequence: CASSLDLAGGLGNEQFF. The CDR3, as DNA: TGTGCCAGCAGCTTAGATCTAGCGGGGGGGCTGGGCAATGAGCAGTTCTTC.

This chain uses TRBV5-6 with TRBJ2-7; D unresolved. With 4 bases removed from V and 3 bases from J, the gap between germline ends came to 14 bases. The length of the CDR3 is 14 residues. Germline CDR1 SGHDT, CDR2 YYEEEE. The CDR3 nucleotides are TGTGCCAGCAGCGGGCCCCCCACTTTCTACGAGCAGTACTTC. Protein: CASSGPPTFYEQYF.

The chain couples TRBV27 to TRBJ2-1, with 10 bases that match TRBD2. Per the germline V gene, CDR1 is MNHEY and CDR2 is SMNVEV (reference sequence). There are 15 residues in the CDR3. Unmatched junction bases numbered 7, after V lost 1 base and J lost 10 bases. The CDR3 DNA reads TGTGCCAGCAGTTTATTAGCGGGAGGACTTGGGGAGCAGTTCTTC. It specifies CASSLLAGGLGEQFF.

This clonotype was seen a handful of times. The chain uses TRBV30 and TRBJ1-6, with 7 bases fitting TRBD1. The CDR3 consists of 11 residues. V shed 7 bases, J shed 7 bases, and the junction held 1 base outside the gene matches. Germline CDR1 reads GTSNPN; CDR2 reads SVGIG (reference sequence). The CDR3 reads CAYRGNSPLHF. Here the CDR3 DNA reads TGTGCCTACAGGGGAAATTCACCCCTCCACTTT.

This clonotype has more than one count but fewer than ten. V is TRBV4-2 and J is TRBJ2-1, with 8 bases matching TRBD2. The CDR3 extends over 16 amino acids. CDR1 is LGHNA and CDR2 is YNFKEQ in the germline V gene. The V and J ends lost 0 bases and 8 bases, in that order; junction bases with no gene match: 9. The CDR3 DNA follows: TGTGCCAGCAGCCAAGAGGGGGCGGGAGGTGGCTATGAGCAGTTCTTC. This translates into CASSQEGAGGGYEQFF.

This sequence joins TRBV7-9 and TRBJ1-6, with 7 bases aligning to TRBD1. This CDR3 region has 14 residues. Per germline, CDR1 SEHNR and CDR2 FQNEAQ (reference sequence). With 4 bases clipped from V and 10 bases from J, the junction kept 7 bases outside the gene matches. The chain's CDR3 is CASSSGTEGSPLHF. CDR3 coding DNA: TGTGCCAGCAGCTCAGGGACAGAGGGGTCACCCCTCCACTTT.

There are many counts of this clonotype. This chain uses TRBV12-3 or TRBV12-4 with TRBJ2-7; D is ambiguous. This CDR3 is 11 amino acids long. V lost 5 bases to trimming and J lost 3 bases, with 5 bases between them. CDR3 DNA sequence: TGTGCCAGCAGTGACCGCTACGAGCAGTACTTC. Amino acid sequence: CASSDRYEQYF.

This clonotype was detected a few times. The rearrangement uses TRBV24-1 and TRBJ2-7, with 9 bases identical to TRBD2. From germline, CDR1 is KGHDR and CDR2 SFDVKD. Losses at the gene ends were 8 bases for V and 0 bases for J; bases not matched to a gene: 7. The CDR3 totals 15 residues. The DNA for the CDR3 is TGTGCCACCACACTAGCGGGCGATAGCTCCTACGAGCAGTACTTC. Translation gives CATTLAGDSSYEQYF.

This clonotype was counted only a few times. CDR3 in DNA: TGTGCCAGCAGCTTGGATCCTACGGCAGCCTACAATGAGCAGTTCTTC. Its protein product is CASSLDPTAAYNEQFF. The chain joins TRBV5-6 to TRBJ2-1, with no clear D. Looked up from germline, CDR1 is SGHDT and CDR2 is YYEEEE. This CDR3 contains 16 residues. The V gene lost 0 bases and the J gene lost 2 bases, with 12 bases spanning the gap.

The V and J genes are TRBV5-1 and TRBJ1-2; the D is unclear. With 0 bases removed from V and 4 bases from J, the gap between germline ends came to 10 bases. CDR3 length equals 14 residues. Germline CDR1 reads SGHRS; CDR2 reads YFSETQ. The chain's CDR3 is CASSLERPGYGYTF. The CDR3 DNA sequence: TGCGCCAGCAGCTTGGAGCGGCCGGGCTATGGCTACACCTTC.